This TCR beta chain was recorded in a study of post-analysis software for immune sequencing data. Germline CDR1 and CDR2: ENHRY and SYGVKD. Between the trimmed V and J ends, which lost 10 bases and 1 base, there was a span of 13 bases. The CDR3 is 14 residues long. Prepared libraries of TCR beta cDNA carried unique molecular identifiers. TCRdb analysed the PCR reads with MiXCR anew, one entry per CDR3 protein. The sample lists some 890,000 distinct CDR3 sequences; under 70% were seen once. Study-wide results and caveats: Controls significantly exceeded multiple sclerosis patients in normalized Chao1 diversity. Patients used a few TRBV segments, including TRBV5-6, TRBV5-1 and TRBV20-1, more often than controls.

In regard to this clonotype: Its antigen is currently unknown.

This TCR was sampled from a girl aged 10 to 17 with multiple sclerosis. The V call is TRBV10-3, the J call TRBJ2-2; D uncertain. Sequenced: blood. The CDR3 DNA sequence: TGTGCCACCTCGGACCTGCTGAACACCGGGGAGCTGTTTTTT. Its protein is CATSDLLNTGELFF.